The 32 T cell receptor beta chains below were found in one sample sequenced in a study of cytomegalovirus exposure and HLA in healthy donors. The primer mix had 60 Vbeta and 13 Jbeta primers. Clones were read by immunoSEQ multiplex PCR, and TCRdb kept only the in-frame ones, dropping some. The table includes about 85,000 clones, 60% to 80% detected once. The sequenced sample was PBMCs. The receptors originated from a woman aged 45-60 years in good health and CMV-seropositive.

The V and J genes are TRBV19 and TRBJ1-1; 8 nucleotides align to TRBD1. V was pared by 5 bases and J by 6 bases, with 5 bases of the junction left unmatched. The germline CDR1 and CDR2 sequences are LNHDA and SQIVND (reference sequence). The CDR3 consists of 13 residues. CDR3 in amino acids: CASSRTGTPEAFF. The CDR3 DNA is TGTGCCAGTAGTCGGACAGGGACCCCTGAAGCTTTCTTT.

The chain uses TRBV18 and TRBJ2-1; D is perhaps TRBD1 (5 bases). CDR1 KGHSH and CDR2 LQKENI come from the germline V gene. V was pared by 4 bases and J by 5 bases, with 9 bases between. This CDR3 region has 13 residues. CDR3 in DNA: TGTGCCAGCTCACGACAGACCAACAATGAGCAGTTCTTC. Translated: CASSRQTNNEQFF.

The chain has TRBV21-1 and TRBJ1-5; TRBD1 reflects the table's D call only, with no check against the DNA. TRBV21-1 is a listed pseudogene. The CDR3 extends over 15 amino acids. CDR3: CASSKEGCSNQPQHF. The CDR3 bases are TGTGCCAGCAGCAAAGAGGGGTGTAGCAATCAGCCCCAGCATTTT.

The J gene is TRBJ2-3, the V gene TRBV7-3; no reliable D call. Looked up from germline, CDR1 is SGHTA and CDR2 is FQGTGA. The ends were cut back, 5 bases at V and 10 bases at J, with 16 bases in the middle. The CDR3 extends over 13 amino acids. In DNA form, the CDR3 reads TGTGCCAGCAGCCCCCTGGAAGAGCAGGCGCAGTATTTT. This encodes CASSPLEEQAQYF.

This clone was seen more than once but under ten times. V is TRBV6-5 and J is TRBJ1-1; weak D call: TRBD1 (6 bases). Per the germline V gene, CDR1 is MNHEY and CDR2 is SVGAGI. The CDR3 sequence is 14 residues long. The V gene lost 2 bases and the J gene lost 5 bases, with 12 bases spanning the gap. The CDR3 DNA sequence: TGTGCCAGCAGTTACGTGGGGGCTGGTACTGAAGCTTTCTTT. Its protein product is CASSYVGAGTEAFF.

V usage is TRBV29-1 and J usage is TRBJ2-5; 10 nucleotides line up with TRBD2. CDR3 length: 16 amino acids. V dropped 5 bases and J dropped 2; count of bases not matched to a gene: 11. The germline gives CDR1 SQVTM, CDR2 ANQGSEA. CDR3 nucleotide sequence: TGCAGCGTTCCCCTAGCGGGGGACCTTTTTCAAGAGACCCAGTACTTC. As protein: CSVPLAGDLFQETQYF.

This clone was detected once. A read error may account for a junction end that differs from germline. The gene calls are TRBV7-9 and TRBJ2-2; 9 bases agree with TRBD2. Germline CDR1 SEHNR, CDR2 FQNEAQ (reference sequence). The CDR3 totals 17 residues. CDR3 loop: CSSSLEGLAGRTGELFF. CDR3 nucleotide sequence: TGTTCCAGCAGCTTAGAAGGGCTAGCGGGAAGAACCGGGGAGCTGTTTTTT.

J is TRBJ2-3 and V is TRBV6-1, with 13 bases fitting TRBD2. V lost 3 bases, J lost 11 bases, and 11 bases stayed unmatched. Germline assignment: CDR1 MNHNS and CDR2 SASEGT. CDR3 length: 16 amino acids. In DNA form, the CDR3 reads TGTGCCAGCAGTGACCCGGGACTAGCGGGATCGGTACGGCAGTATTTT. Protein: CASSDPGLAGSVRQYF.

The chain joins TRBV5-4 to TRBJ1-2; D may be TRBD1 (6 bases). The V end lost 5 bases, the J end lost 5 bases, and 19 bases lay between the germline ends. The CDR3 length is 15 residues. The germline V gene has CDR1 SGHNT and CDR2 YYREEE (reference sequence). CDR3 protein: CASSFGNRDGYGYTF. The DNA of the CDR3 is TGTGCCAGCAGTTTTGGAAACAGGGATGGATATGGCTACACCTTC. Complete variable domain (other parts from reference TRBV5-4 and TRBJ1-2): ETGVTQSPTHLIKTRGQQVTLRCSSQSGHNTVSWYQQALGQGPQFIFQYYREEENGRGNFPPRFSGLQFPNYSSELNVNALELDDSALYLCASSFGNRDGYGYTFGSGTRLTVV.

This clone was detected a few times. The rearrangement links TRBV11-1 to TRBJ1-5; no firm D call. From germline, CDR1 is SGHAT and CDR2 FQDESV (reference sequence). The V and J ends lost 2 bases and 7 bases respectively, with 12 bases between them. The CDR3 spans 14 residues. CDR3: CASSLREAGQPQHF. DNA of the CDR3: TGTGCCAGCAGCTTAAGGGAGGCGGGCCAGCCCCAGCATTTT. Drawing the rest from reference TRBV11-1 and TRBJ1-5, the complete variable domain is EAEVAQSPRYKITEKSQAVAFWCDPISGHATLYWYRQILGQGPELLVQFQDESVVDDSQLPKDRFSAERLKGVDSTLKIQPAELGDSAMYLCASSLREAGQPQHFGDGTRLSIL.

The chain has TRBV4-2 and TRBJ1-4; 8 bases align to TRBD1. J lost 7 bases, V lost 0 bases, and 7 bases had no gene match. The V gene's germline CDR1 is LGHNA and CDR2 YNFKEQ. This CDR3 comprises 16 residues. The chain's CDR3 is CASSQDETGAREKLFF. CDR3 coding DNA: TGTGCCAGCAGCCAAGACGAGACAGGGGCCCGTGAAAAACTGTTTTTT.

This clone was counted a single time. The gene calls are TRBV14 and TRBJ2-3; 7 nucleotides agree with TRBD1. Trimming took 5 bases from V and 0 from J; bases not matched to a gene: 5. The CDR3 runs to 15 residues. Germline V gene sequence: CDR1 SGHDN, CDR2 FVKESK. CDR3 amino acids: CASSEQGSSTDTQYF. For the CDR3, the DNA is TGTGCCAGCAGCGAACAGGGGTCTAGCACAGATACGCAGTATTTT. The full variable domain, rest sourced from reference TRBV14 and TRBJ2-3, is EAGVTQFPSHSVIEKGQTVTLRCDPISGHDNLYWYRRVMGKEIKFLLHFVKESKQDESGMPNNRFLAERTGGTYSTLKVQPAELEDSGVYFCASSEQGSSTDTQYFGPGTRLTVL.

The rearrangement joins TRBV5-1 to TRBJ2-7; 8 nucleotides agree with TRBD1. The CDR3 sequence is 13 residues long. After removal of 4 bases from V and 3 bases from J, the junction contained 3 bases not matched to a gene. CDR1 and CDR2 (germline): SGHRS, YFSETQ. The CDR3 here is CASSAGQGYEQYF. As DNA, the CDR3 is TGCGCCAGCAGCGCTGGACAGGGCTACGAGCAGTACTTC.

The chain has TRBV14 and TRBJ2-7; D is perhaps TRBD1 (5 bases). Deletions cut 3 bases from V and 2 bases from J, with 8 bases between. This CDR3 comprises 13 residues. CDR1 SGHDN and CDR2 FVKESK come from the germline V gene. Written as DNA, the CDR3 is TGTGCCAGCAGCCAGCTAGGGGCCTACGAGCAGTACTTC. Translated: CASSQLGAYEQYF.

The CDR3 bases are TGTGCCAGCAGCTTGTGGGGGGGAAGGAACACTGAAGCTTTCTTT. Protein: CASSLWGGRNTEAFF. The V and J genes are TRBV5-6 and TRBJ1-1, with D possibly matching TRBD1 (5 bases). The V end lost 1 base, the J end lost 1 base, and 11 bases lay between the germline ends. CDR1 and CDR2 (germline): SGHDT, YYEEEE. There are 15 residues in the CDR3. Using reference TRBV5-6 and TRBJ1-1 for the parts outside the CDR3, the full variable domain is DAGVTQSPTHLIKTRGQQVTLRCSPKSGHDTVSWYQQALGQGPQFIFQYYEEEERQRGNFPDRFSGHQFPNYSSELNVNALLLGDSALYLCASSLWGGRNTEAFFGQGTRLTVV.

This clone has only one observation. V and J are TRBV6-6 and TRBJ1-4; D possibly corresponds to TRBD1 (5 bases). The CDR3 covers 15 residues. V was clipped by 7 bases and J by 7 bases, with 19 bases between them. The germline V gene encodes CDR1 MNHNY and CDR2 SVGAGI (reference sequence). CDR3 nucleotide sequence: TGTGCCAGCAAGCCCGGGGACTTTCCTACTGAAAAACTGTTTTTT. This gives the protein CASKPGDFPTEKLFF.

This clone was seen more than once but under ten times. The sample has other DNA sequences that encode this CDR3 too. V and J are TRBV5-1 and TRBJ2-7; 12 positions agree with TRBD1. Germline V gene data show CDR1 as SGHRS and CDR2 as YFSETQ. The CDR3 loop spans 15 amino acids. V lost 3 bases and J lost 2; bases outside the gene matches: 3. DNA for the CDR3: TGCGCCAGCAGCTCGGGACAGGGGGCCGCCTACGAGCAGTACTTC. Protein: CASSSGQGAAYEQYF. The full variable domain, in which reference TRBV5-1 and TRBJ2-7 provide the parts outside the CDR3, is KAGVTQTPRYLIKTRGQQVTLSCSPISGHRSVSWYQQTPGQGLQFLFEYFSETQRNKGNFPGRFSGRQFSNSRSEMNVSTLELGDSALYLCASSSGQGAAYEQYFGPGTRLTVT.

V and J are TRBV29-1 and TRBJ1-2, with D uncertain. The germline V gene has CDR1 SQVTM and CDR2 ANQGSEA. The V gene lost 0 bases and the J gene lost 5 bases, with 22 bases spanning the gap. The CDR3 has 17 residues. The CDR3 nucleotides are TGCAGCGTTGAAGATGTGACCCGATCGCCCGCGGATTATGGCTACACCTTC. It specifies CSVEDVTRSPADYGYTF. The variable domain in full, completed from reference TRBV29-1 and TRBJ1-2, reads SAVISQKPSRDICQRGTSLTIQCQVDSQVTMMFWYRQQPGQSLTLIATANQGSEATYESGFVIDKFPISRPNLTFSTLTVSNMSPEDSSIYLCSVEDVTRSPADYGYTFGSGTRLTVV.

This chain uses TRBV6-5 with TRBJ1-1; possible D gene TRBD1, 5 bases. Germline loops: CDR1 MNHEY, CDR2 SVGAGI. The V gene lost 7 bases and the J gene lost 3 bases, with 15 bases spanning the gap. The CDR3 sequence is 14 residues long. CDR3 amino acids: CASNLGEGHTEAFF. For the CDR3, the DNA is TGTGCCAGCAACCTCGGGGAGGGGCACACTGAAGCTTTCTTT.

This sequence joins TRBV12-5 and TRBJ2-7, with D hard to call. CDR3 length equals 14 residues. Germline CDR1 reads LGHNT; CDR2 reads FRNRAP. Trimming pared 2 bases from V and 5 bases from J, leaving 13 bases between. CDR3 protein: CASGLPRISHEQYF. In DNA, the CDR3 is TGTGCTAGTGGTTTGCCCCGGATTAGCCACGAGCAGTACTTC.

This chain links TRBV19 with TRBJ1-1; 7 bases fit TRBD1. Germline V lookup: CDR1 LNHDA, CDR2 SQIVND (reference sequence). The V gene end was trimmed by 6 bases and the J gene end by 0 bases; junction bases not matched to a gene: 10. The CDR3 sequence is 16 residues long. CDR3 nucleotides: TGTGCCAGTAGCACCCGGGACAGAATTATGAACACTGAAGCTTTCTTT. Its protein is CASSTRDRIMNTEAFF.

J is TRBJ2-3 and V is TRBV19; TRBD2 aligns across 14 bases. Germline values: CDR1 LNHDA, CDR2 SQIVND (reference sequence). The trim removed 3 bases at V and 3 bases at J, leaving 5 bases unmatched. The CDR3 spans 17 residues. The CDR3 nucleotides are TGTGCCAGTAGTATGAGGGGACTAGCGGGAGAAACAGATACGCAGTATTTT. It encodes CASSMRGLAGETDTQYF.

The chain recombines TRBV13 with TRBJ2-5, with TRBD1 matching 7 bases. The DNA matches TRBJ2-7 better at its end, which makes the J call doubtful. The CDR3 totals 15 residues. The germline V gene has CDR1 PRHDT and CDR2 FYEKMQ (reference sequence). CDR3 nucleotide sequence: TGTGCCAGCAGCATGACAGGGCTAAGCTCCTACGAGCAGTACTTC. Encoded protein: CASSMTGLSSYEQYF.

This chain links TRBV11-2 with TRBJ2-5; D gene uncertain. The germline gives CDR1 SGHAT, CDR2 FQNNGV. V was pared by 5 bases and J by 7 bases, with 14 bases between. The CDR3 loop spans 13 amino acids. CDR3: CASSATITGTQYF. CDR3 bases: TGTGCCAGCAGCGCTACAATAACGGGGACCCAGTACTTC.

The chain recombines TRBV18 with TRBJ1-3; the D is unclear. V was trimmed by 3 bases and J by 0 bases, leaving 9 bases between them. CDR3 length: 15 residues. Germline V gene data show CDR1 as KGHSH and CDR2 as LQKENI. Here the CDR3 DNA reads TGTGCCAGCTCACCGGAGTGGAGCTCTGGAAACACCATATATTTT. Translation: CASSPEWSSGNTIYF.

The rearrangement links TRBV5-6 to TRBJ1-1; D call uncertain. CDR3 length: 15 residues. Germline-derived CDR1 and CDR2 are SGHDT and YYEEEE. V was shortened by 0 bases and J by 1 base, with 10 bases between the two germline ends. CDR3 loop: CASSLGVLANTEAFF. The CDR3 DNA follows: TGTGCCAGCAGCTTGGGCGTTTTAGCGAACACTGAAGCTTTCTTT.

The genes are TRBV7-8 and TRBJ1-1; 8 bases fit TRBD1. V trimming: 0 bases; J trimming: 3 bases; junction bases outside the gene matches: 9. CDR1 and CDR2 (germline): SGHVS, FQNEAQ. The CDR3 contains 17 residues. CDR3 coding DNA: TGTGCCAGCAGCTTAGCGACCAGGGGGCCTGTAGACACTGAAGCTTTCTTT. This gives the protein CASSLATRGPVDTEAFF.

A few counts support this clone. V and J are TRBV11-3 and TRBJ1-4; no definite D call. The germline V gene encodes CDR1 SGHNT and CDR2 YENEEA. The ends were cut back, 1 base at V and 0 bases at J, with 15 bases in the middle. This CDR3 is built from 18 residues. The CDR3 DNA reads as TGTGCCAGCAGCTTAGCCGGAACCGGGATCGCAACTAATGAAAAACTGTTTTTT. Translation: CASSLAGTGIATNEKLFF.

The J gene is TRBJ2-3, the V gene TRBV18; D possibly corresponds to TRBD1 (5 bases). The CDR3 has 16 residues. Germline assignment: CDR1 KGHSH and CDR2 LQKENI. V gave up 3 bases and J gave up 2 bases, with 15 bases separating them. This CDR3 reads CASSPPGAGNTDTQYF. The CDR3 coding sequence is TGTGCCAGCTCACCGCCTGGGGCAGGGAACACAGATACGCAGTATTTT.

This rearrangement joins TRBV7-8 to TRBJ2-7; 7 nucleotides match TRBD2. V dropped 5 bases and J dropped 0; count of bases not matched to a gene: 7. The length of the CDR3 is 15 residues. Looked up from germline, CDR1 is SGHVS and CDR2 is FQNEAQ. CDR3 nucleotides: TGTGCCAGCAGCCCCGTGGGGGGGAGCTCCTACGAGCAGTACTTC. Translated: CASSPVGGSSYEQYF. Full variable domain (rest looked up from reference TRBV7-8 and TRBJ2-7): GAGVSQSPRYKVAKRGQDVALRCDPISGHVSLFWYQQALGQGPEFLTYFQNEAQLDKSGLPSDRFFAERPEGSVSTLKIQRTQQEDSAVYLCASSPVGGSSYEQYFGPGTRLTVT.

The genes are TRBV7-9 and TRBJ1-5; TRBD1 is a possible D gene (5 bases). This CDR3 spans 13 amino acids. Trimming removed 1 base at V and 7 bases at J, with 8 bases between. Germline CDR1 is SEHNR and CDR2 is FQNEAQ (reference sequence). CDR3 protein: CASSLDGGQPQHF. Here the CDR3 DNA reads TGTGCCAGCAGCTTAGACGGGGGGCAGCCCCAGCATTTT.

The rearrangement uses TRBV10-3 and TRBJ1-2, with D possibly being TRBD1 (6 bases). CDR1 ENHRY and CDR2 SYGVKD come from the germline V gene. This CDR3 has 16 amino acids. V dropped 6 bases and J dropped 0 bases, with 17 bases sitting between them. The CDR3 reads CAISDLGAGSNYGYTF. DNA for the CDR3: TGTGCCATCAGCGATCTGGGGGCCGGATCTAACTATGGCTACACCTTC.